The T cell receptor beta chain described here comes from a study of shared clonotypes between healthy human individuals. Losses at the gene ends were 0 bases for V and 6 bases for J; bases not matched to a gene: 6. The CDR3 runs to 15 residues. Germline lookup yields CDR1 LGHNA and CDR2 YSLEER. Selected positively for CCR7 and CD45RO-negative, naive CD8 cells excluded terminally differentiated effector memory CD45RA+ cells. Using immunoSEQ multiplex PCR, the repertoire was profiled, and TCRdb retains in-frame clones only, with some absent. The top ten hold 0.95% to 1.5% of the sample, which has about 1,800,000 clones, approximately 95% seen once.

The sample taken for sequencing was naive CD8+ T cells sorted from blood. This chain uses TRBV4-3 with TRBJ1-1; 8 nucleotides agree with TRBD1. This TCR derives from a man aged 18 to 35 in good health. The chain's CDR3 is CASSQDSPGGSEAFF. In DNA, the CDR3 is TGCGCCAGCAGCCAAGATTCTCCAGGGGGCTCTGAAGCTTTCTTT.